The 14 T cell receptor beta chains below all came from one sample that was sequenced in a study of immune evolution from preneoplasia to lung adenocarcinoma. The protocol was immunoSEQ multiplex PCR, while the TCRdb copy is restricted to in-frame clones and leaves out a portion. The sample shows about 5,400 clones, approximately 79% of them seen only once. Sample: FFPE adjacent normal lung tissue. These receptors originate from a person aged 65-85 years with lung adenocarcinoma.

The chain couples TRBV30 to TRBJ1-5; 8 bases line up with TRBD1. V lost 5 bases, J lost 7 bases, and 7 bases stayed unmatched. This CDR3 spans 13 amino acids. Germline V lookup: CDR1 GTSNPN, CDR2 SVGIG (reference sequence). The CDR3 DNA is TGTGCCTGGGACGCCGGACAGGGACAGCCCCAGCATTTT. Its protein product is CAWDAGQGQPQHF.

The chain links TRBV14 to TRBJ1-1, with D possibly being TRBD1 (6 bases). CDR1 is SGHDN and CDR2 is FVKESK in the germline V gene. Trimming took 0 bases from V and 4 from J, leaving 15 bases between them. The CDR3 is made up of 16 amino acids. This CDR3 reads CASSQERSGAGTEAFF. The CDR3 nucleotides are TGTGCCAGCAGCCAAGAACGGTCGGGGGCGGGCACTGAAGCTTTCTTT.

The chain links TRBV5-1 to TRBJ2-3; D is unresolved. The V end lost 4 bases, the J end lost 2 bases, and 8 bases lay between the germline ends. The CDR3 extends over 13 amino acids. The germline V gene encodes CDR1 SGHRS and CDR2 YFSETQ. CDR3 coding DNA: TGCGCCAGCAGCCACTCGGACACAGATACGCAGTATTTT. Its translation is CASSHSDTDTQYF.

The CDR3 nucleotides read TGTGCCGGAGGACAGGGGGACTATGGCTACACCTTC. It translates to CAGGQGDYGYTF. The chain employs TRBV6-6 and TRBJ1-2; 10 bases are shared with TRBD1. V lost 11 bases, J lost 3 bases, and 3 bases stayed unmatched. The germline V gene has CDR1 MNHNY and CDR2 SVGAGI (reference sequence). This CDR3 contains 12 residues.

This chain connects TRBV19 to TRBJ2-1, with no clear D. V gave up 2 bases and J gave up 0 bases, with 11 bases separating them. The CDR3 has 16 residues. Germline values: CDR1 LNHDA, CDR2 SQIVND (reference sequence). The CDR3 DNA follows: TGTGCCAGTAGTATACACCGGTCTAGCTCCTACAATGAGCAGTTCTTC. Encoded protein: CASSIHRSSSYNEQFF.

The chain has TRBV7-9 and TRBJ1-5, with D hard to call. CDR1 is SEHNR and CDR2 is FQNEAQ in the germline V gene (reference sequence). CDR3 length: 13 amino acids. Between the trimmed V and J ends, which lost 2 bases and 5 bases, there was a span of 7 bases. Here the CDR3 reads CASSLKADQPQHF. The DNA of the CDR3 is TGTGCCAGCAGCTTAAAGGCGGATCAGCCCCAGCATTTT.

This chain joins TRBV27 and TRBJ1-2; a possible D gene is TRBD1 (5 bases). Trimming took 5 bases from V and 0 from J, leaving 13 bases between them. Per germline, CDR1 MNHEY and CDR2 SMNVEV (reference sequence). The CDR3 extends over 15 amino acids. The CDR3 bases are TGTGCCAGCAGTCCCCGTGGGGGAGCTAACTATGGCTACACCTTC. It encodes CASSPRGGANYGYTF.

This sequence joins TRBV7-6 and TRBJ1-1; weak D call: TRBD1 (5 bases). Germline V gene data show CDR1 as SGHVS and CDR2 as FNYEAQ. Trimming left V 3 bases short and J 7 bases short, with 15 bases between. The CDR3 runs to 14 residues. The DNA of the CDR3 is TGTGCCAGCAGCTTGGGGCTAGGAGACGGTGAAGCTTTCTTT. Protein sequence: CASSLGLGDGEAFF.

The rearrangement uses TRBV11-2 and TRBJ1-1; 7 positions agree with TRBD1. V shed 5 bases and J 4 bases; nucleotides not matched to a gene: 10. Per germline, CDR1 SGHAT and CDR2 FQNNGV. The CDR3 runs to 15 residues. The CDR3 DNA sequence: TGTGCCAGCAGCCCCCCAGGGGGACGGGGCACTGAAGCTTTCTTT. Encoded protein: CASSPPGGRGTEAFF. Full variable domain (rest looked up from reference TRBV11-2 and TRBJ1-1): EAGVAQSPRYKIIEKRQSVAFWCNPISGHATLYWYQQILGQGPKLLIQFQNNGVVDDSQLPKDRFSAERLKGVDSTLKIQPAKLEDSAVYLCASSPPGGRGTEAFFGQGTRLTVV.

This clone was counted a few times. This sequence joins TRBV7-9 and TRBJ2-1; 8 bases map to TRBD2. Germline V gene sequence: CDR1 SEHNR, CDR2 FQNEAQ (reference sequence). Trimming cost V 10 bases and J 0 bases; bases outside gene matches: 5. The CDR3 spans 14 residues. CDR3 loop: CATKRESSYNEQFF. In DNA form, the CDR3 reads TGTGCCACAAAGCGGGAGAGCTCCTACAATGAGCAGTTCTTC.

This CDR3 reads CASSESLAGGPQETQYF. CDR3 sequence (DNA): TGTGCCAGCAGCGAGAGTCTCGCGGGAGGACCCCAAGAGACCCAGTACTTC. The chain combines TRBV9 with TRBJ2-5; 8 positions agree with TRBD2. The CDR3 is 17 residues long. CDR1 is SGDLS and CDR2 is YYNGEE in the germline V gene. Trimming at V came to 3 bases and at J to 1 base, leaving 11 bases not matched to a gene.

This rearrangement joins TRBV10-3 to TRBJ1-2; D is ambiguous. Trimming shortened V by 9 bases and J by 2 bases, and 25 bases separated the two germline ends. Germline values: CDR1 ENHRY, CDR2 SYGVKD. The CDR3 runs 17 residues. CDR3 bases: TGTGCCATTGGTGGAGCCCGGGGTCTCGAGGAGAACTATGGCTACACCTTC. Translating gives CAIGGARGLEENYGYTF.

This CDR3 is CASSSGLAPYEQYF. CDR3 nucleotides: TGTGCCAGCAGCTCTGGACTAGCACCCTACGAGCAGTACTTC. V gene TRBV7-2 combines with J gene TRBJ2-7; the match to TRBD2 covers 8 bases. This CDR3 region has 14 residues. J was trimmed by 2 bases and V by 4 bases; bases with no gene match: 4. Germline assignment: CDR1 SGHTA and CDR2 FQGNSA.

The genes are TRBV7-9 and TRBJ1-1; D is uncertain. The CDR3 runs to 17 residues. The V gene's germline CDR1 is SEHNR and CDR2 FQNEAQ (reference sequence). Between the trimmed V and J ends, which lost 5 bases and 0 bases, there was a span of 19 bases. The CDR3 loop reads CASSTQGPIPLNTEAFF. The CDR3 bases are TGTGCCAGCAGCACACAAGGCCCTATCCCCTTGAACACTGAAGCTTTCTTT.